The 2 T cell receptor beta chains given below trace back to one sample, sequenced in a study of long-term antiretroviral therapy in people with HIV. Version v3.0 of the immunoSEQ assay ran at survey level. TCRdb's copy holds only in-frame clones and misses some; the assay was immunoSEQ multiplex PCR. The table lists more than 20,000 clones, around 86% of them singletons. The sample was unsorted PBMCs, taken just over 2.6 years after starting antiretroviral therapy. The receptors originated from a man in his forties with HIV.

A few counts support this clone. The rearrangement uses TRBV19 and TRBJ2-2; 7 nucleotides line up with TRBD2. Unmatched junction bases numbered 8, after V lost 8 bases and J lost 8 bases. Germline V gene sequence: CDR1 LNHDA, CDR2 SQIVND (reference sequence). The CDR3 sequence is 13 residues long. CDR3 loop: CASRSSGAGELFF. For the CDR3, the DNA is TGTGCCAGTCGATCTAGCGGCGCGGGGGAGCTGTTTTTT.

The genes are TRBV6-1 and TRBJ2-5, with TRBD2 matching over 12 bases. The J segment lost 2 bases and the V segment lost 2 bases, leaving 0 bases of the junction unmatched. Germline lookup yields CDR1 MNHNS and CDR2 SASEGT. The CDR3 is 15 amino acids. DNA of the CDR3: TGTGCCAGCAGTGAACTAGCGGGGGGGCAAGAGACCCAGTACTTC. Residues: CASSELAGGQETQYF.